The rows below give T cell receptor beta chains drawn from one sample of a study of CD8+CD57+ T cells in acquired aplastic anemia. TCRdb independently ran MiXCR on the reads; one entry per CDR3 protein. The data show around 150,000 distinct CDR3 sequences, roughly two fifths seen once. Sequenced sample: sorted CD4+, CD8+, or CD8+CD57+ T cells (not recorded which) from PBMCs. The receptors stem from a human donor in good health, serving as a control. Each CDR3 is given with its conserved first and last residue. A D gene is named only where the DNA matches it firmly. Clone size appears in some rows only: once, few, many, or a class for an expanded clone.

>TRBV10-3|-|TRBD1|TRBJ1-1
TGTGCCACCGGGACAGGAATGAACACTGAAGCTTTCTTT
CATGTGMNTEAFF
>TRBV29-1|-|TRBD2|TRBJ2-3
TGCAGCGTCATAGCGGGAGCGGGGGATACACAGTATTTT
CSVIAGAGDTQYF
>TRBV5-1|many|TRBD2|TRBJ2-1
TGCGCCAGCAGCTCTGGGACTAGCGGGAGGGAGCAGTTCTTC
CASSSGTSGREQFF
>TRBV24-1|-|-|TRBJ2-2
TGTGCCACCAGTCCATATTCCGGGGAGCTGTTTTTT
CATSPYSGELFF
>TRBV7-3|-|-|TRBJ1-1
TGTGCCAGCAGCCCCCAACCGGGGCAGAAAGCTTTCTTT
CASSPQPGQKAFF
>TRBV10-1|-|TRBD1|TRBJ2-7
TGCGCCAGCAGTGAGTCGCGGGGACAGGGCTCCGAGCAGTACTTC
CASSESRGQGSEQYF
>TRBV7-2|many|-|TRBJ1-2
TGTGCCAGCAGCTTAGAAAGTCTGTCCTATGGCTACACCTTC
CASSLESLSYGYTF
>TRBV3-1|many|-|TRBJ1-2
TGTGCCAGCAGCACCCGACAGGGCTACACCTTC
CASSTRQGYTF
>TRBV19|-|-|TRBJ2-7
TGTGCCAGTAGCGGCCAAGCGGACTACGAGCAGTACTTC
CASSGQADYEQYF
>TRBV29-1|-|-|TRBJ1-2
TGCAGCGTTGACCGGGGCCTCAACTATGGCTACACCTTC
CSVDRGLNYGYTF
>TRBV4-1|many|TRBD1|TRBJ1-5
TGCGCCAGCAGCCAAAGGACAGGAGATGTTAGCAATCAGCCCCAGCATTTT
CASSQRTGDVSNQPQHF
>TRBV7-7|many|-|TRBJ2-5
TGTGCCAGCAGCTCGGGCCGGGTCTGGGGAGAGACCCAGTACTTC
CASSSGRVWGETQYF
>TRBV19|-|TRBD1|TRBJ1-2
TGTGCCACAAGGGACAGGGTAAACTATGGCTACACCTTC
CATRDRVNYGYTF
>TRBV18|-|-|TRBJ2-5
TGTGCCAGCTCACCACTTAATGGGGTACAGGAGACCCAGTACTTC
CASSPLNGVQETQYF
>TRBV10-3|few|-|TRBJ1-1
TGTGCCATCAGTGCCCGGGAAGGTGGTGAAGCTTTCTTT
CAISAREGGEAFF
>TRBV24-1|many|TRBD1|TRBJ1-1
TGTGCCACCAGTGACCCAGCAGAGGGGGCTACAAAGGACACTGAAGCTTTCTTT
CATSDPAEGATKDTEAFF
>TRBV7-2|many|-|TRBJ2-2
TGTGCCAGCAGCTTAGCTTGGGGGAAGGGCACCGGGGAGCTGTTTTTT
CASSLAWGKGTGELFF
>TRBV10-3|-|-|TRBJ2-7
TGTGCCATCATTACTAAAGGAATCTACGAGCAGTACTTC
CAIITKGIYEQYF
>TRBV27|many|TRBD1|TRBJ2-5
TGTGCCACCCGACAGGGGCACCAAGAGACCCAGTACTTC
CATRQGHQETQYF
>TRBV11-2|-|TRBD2|TRBJ2-3
TGTGCCAGCAGCTCTAGGACTAGCGGGAGCACAGATACGCAGTATTTT
CASSSRTSGSTDTQYF
>TRBV7-6|many|-|TRBJ1-2
TGTGCCAGCAGCCCGCAGGAGAACTATGGCTACACCTTC
CASSPQENYGYTF
>TRBV7-9|-|-|TRBJ2-3
TGTGCCAGCAGCTTAGGGGCGGACAGCACAGATACGCAGTATTTT
CASSLGADSTDTQYF
>TRBV11-1|-|-|TRBJ2-7
TGTGCCAGCAGCTTAGCTCATAATGAGGGACAGCGGGGACAGCAGTACTTC
CASSLAHNEGQRGQQYF
>TRBV19|-|-|TRBJ1-1
TGTGCCAGTACAGGGGAGAACACTGAAGCTTTCTTT
CASTGENTEAFF
>TRBV15|-|TRBD1|TRBJ1-1
TGTGCCACCAGCAGGAAAAGACAGGGTTTCACTGAAGCTTTCTTT
CATSRKRQGFTEAFF
>TRBV20-1|many|-|TRBJ1-5
TGCAGTGCTAGTTCGGGATCGGGTAGCAATCAGCCCCAGCATTTT
CSASSGSGSNQPQHF
>TRBV12-3/TRBV12-4|-|TRBD1|TRBJ2-7
TGTGCCAGCAGCGCAGGGGGTCTGACCATGGGCGAGCAGTACTTC
CASSAGGLTMGEQYF
>TRBV19|many|-|TRBJ1-3
TGTGCCAGTAGTATGCAGGCGGGGGCTGGAAACACCATATATTTT
CASSMQAGAGNTIYF
>TRBV20-1|many|TRBD2|TRBJ2-5
TGCAGTGCCGTCCCCCCACTAGCGGGAAATAAAGAGACCCAGTACTTC
CSAVPPLAGNKETQYF
>TRBV2|many|-|TRBJ1-2
TGTGCCAGCAGAGGACAAAGACTTTATGGCTACACCTTC
CASRGQRLYGYTF
>TRBV2|once|-|TRBJ1-3
TGTGCCAGCAGTGGCAGGGTTGGAAACACCATATATTTT
CASSGRVGNTIYF
>TRBV19|once|-|TRBJ1-4
TGTGCCAGCGTGCACTGGTCCGATGAAAAACTGTTTTTT
CASVHWSDEKLFF
>TRBV21-1|few|-|TRBJ2-3
TGTGCCAGCAGCGTTACCGGGACTAGCGGGGTCATGGCGGATACGCAGTATTTT
CASSVTGTSGVMADTQYF
>TRBV25-1|once|TRBD2|TRBJ2-2
TGTGCCAGCACCGGAATCGGGGGGGACGGGGAGCTGTTTTTT
CASTGIGGDGELFF
>TRBV7-2|-|-|TRBJ1-3
TGTGCCAGCAGCTGGAAGAGGGGGTCTGGAAACACCATATATTTT
CASSWKRGSGNTIYF
>TRBV10-3|many|-|TRBJ1-6
TGTGCCATCAGTGAGTCGCGTAGATCAAGCTCCTATAATTCACCCCTCCACTTT
CAISESRRSSSYNSPLHF
>TRBV7-8|once|-|TRBJ2-5
TGTGCCAGCAGCCCCTTACGAGAGACCCAGTACTTT
CASSPLRETQYF
>TRBV9|many|-|TRBJ1-1
TGTGCCAGCAGCGTAGGTTCAGGGACCACTGAAGCTTTCTTT
CASSVGSGTTEAFF
>TRBV4-2|-|-|TRBJ2-1
TGTGCGTTCTCATGGGGTAGCGGACTATACAATGAGCAGTTCTTC
CAFSWGSGLYNEQFF
>TRBV7-9|many|-|TRBJ1-5
TGTGCCAGCAGCTTATACGCCAGGGGTAGCAATCAGCCCCAGCATTTT
CASSLYARGSNQPQHF
>TRBV10-3|many|-|TRBJ2-7
TGTGCCATCAGTCGGGAACGGTCCTACGAGCAGTACTTC
CAISRERSYEQYF
>TRBV19|many|-|TRBJ2-2
TGTGCCAGTAGTATAGAAGGCGGCGGGGAGCTGTTTTTT
CASSIEGGGELFF
>TRBV6-1|many|-|TRBJ1-5
TGTGCCAGCACCGAACCCGGGATAGGCAATCAGCCCCAGCATTTT
CASTEPGIGNQPQHF
>TRBV11-2|few|TRBD1|TRBJ2-7
TGTGCCAGCAGCCCACTCCGGGGACAGGGTCACGAGCAGTACTTC
CASSPLRGQGHEQYF
>TRBV24-1|-|-|TRBJ2-3
TGTGCCACCAGTTTAAGCGGGAGCACAGATACGCAGTATTTT
CATSLSGSTDTQYF
>TRBV6-5|many|-|TRBJ1-2
TGTGCCAGCAGTTACTCGAAAATCAACTATGGCTACACCTTC
CASSYSKINYGYTF
>TRBV5-1|many|-|TRBJ1-1
TGCGCCAGCAGCCCAGGGGTGAACACTGAAGCTTTCTTT
CASSPGVNTEAFF
>TRBV10-3|-|TRBD1|TRBJ1-6
TGTGCCATCAGTGAAAGACAGGGGATAGCGGGTTCACCCCTCCACTTT
CAISERQGIAGSPLHF
>TRBV11-2|many|-|TRBJ1-2
TGTGCCAGCTCGTTGGGAGTAAATGGCTACACCTTC
CASSLGVNGYTF
>TRBV18|many|TRBD1|TRBJ2-7
TGTGCCAGCTCACCCGACAGGGTCTACGAGCAGTACTTC
CASSPDRVYEQYF
>TRBV5-8|many|-|TRBJ1-2
TGTGCCAGCAGCTTGATGGACGGCGGCTACACCTTC
CASSLMDGGYTF
>TRBV24-1|-|TRBD1|TRBJ2-7
TGTGCCACCAGTGACGCCCGGGACAGGGGCGACGAGCAGTACTTC
CATSDARDRGDEQYF